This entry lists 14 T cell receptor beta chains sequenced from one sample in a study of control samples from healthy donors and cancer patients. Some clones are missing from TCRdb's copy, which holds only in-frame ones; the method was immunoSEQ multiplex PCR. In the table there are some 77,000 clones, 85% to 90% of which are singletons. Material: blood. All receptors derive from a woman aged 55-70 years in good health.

CDR3 amino acids: CASSLTGIPSGNTIYF. For the CDR3, the DNA is TGTGCCAGCAGTTTAACAGGGATCCCCTCTGGAAACACCATATATTTT. This chain uses TRBV27 with TRBJ1-3, with D possibly matching TRBD1 (6 bases). The germline V gene has CDR1 MNHEY and CDR2 SMNVEV (reference sequence). The CDR3 runs 16 residues. The germline V and J ends were trimmed by 2 bases and 0 bases, with 11 bases remaining between them.

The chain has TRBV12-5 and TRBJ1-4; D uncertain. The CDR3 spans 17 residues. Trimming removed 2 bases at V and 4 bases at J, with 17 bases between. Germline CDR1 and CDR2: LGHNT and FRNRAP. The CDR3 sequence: CASGLLTSADYNEKLFF. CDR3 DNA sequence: TGTGCTAGTGGTTTGCTCACGTCGGCTGACTATAATGAAAAACTGTTTTTT.

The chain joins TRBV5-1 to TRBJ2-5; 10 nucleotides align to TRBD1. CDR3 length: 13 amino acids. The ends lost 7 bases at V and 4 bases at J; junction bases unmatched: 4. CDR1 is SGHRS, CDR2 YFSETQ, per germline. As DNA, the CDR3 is TGCGCCAGCCGCCGGACAGGGGGAGAGACCCAGTACTTC. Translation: CASRRTGGETQYF.

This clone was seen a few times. As DNA, the CDR3 is TGCGCCAGCAGCCAAGATGAGGGGGGAGGTGGCTACGAGCAGTACTTC. Translation gives CASSQDEGGGGYEQYF. The chain couples TRBV4-1 to TRBJ2-7; D tentatively reads TRBD1 or TRBD2 (6 bases each). The CDR3 is 16 residues long. Germline V gene sequence: CDR1 MGHRA, CDR2 YSYEKL. V was pared by 0 bases and J by 3 bases, with 15 bases between.

DNA of the CDR3: TGCAGTGCTAGACTAGGAAACACCATATATTTT. It is translated as CSARLGNTIYF. The chain uses TRBV20-1 and TRBJ1-3; no definite D call. Trimming shortened V by 2 bases and J by 4 bases, and 3 bases separated the two germline ends. This CDR3 contains 11 residues. Germline V lookup: CDR1 DFQATT, CDR2 SNEGSKA (reference sequence).

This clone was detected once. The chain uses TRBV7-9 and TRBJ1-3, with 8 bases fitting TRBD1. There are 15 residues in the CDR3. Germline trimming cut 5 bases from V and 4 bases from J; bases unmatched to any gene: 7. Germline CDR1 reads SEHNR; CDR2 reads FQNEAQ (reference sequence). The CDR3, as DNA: TGTGCCAGCAGCCCGGACAGGGCCTTCGGAAACACCATATATTTT. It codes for CASSPDRAFGNTIYF.

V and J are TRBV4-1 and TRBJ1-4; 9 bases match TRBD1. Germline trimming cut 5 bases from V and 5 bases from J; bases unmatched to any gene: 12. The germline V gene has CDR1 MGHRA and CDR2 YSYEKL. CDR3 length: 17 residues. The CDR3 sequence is CASSSGQGAVGNEKLFF. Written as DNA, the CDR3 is TGCGCCAGCAGCTCGGGACAGGGAGCTGTGGGGAATGAAAAACTGTTTTTT.

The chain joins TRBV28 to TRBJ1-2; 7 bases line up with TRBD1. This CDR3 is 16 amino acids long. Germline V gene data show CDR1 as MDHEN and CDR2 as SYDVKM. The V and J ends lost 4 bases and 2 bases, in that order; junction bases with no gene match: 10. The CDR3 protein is CASSSRDSPLNYGYTF. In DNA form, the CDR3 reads TGTGCCAGCAGTTCTAGGGACAGCCCATTGAACTATGGCTACACCTTC.

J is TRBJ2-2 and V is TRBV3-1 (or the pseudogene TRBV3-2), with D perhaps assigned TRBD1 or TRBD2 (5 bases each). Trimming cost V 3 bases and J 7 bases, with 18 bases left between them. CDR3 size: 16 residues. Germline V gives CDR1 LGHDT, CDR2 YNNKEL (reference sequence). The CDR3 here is CASSHRDGARSGELFF. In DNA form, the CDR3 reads TGTGCCAGCAGCCACCGGGACGGAGCACGCAGCGGGGAGCTGTTTTTT.

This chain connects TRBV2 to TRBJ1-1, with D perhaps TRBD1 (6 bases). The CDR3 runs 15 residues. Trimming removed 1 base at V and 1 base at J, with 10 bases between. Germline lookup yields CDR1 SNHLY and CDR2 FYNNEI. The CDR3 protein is CASSEDRAGNTEAFF. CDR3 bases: TGTGCCAGCAGTGAAGACAGGGCGGGGAACACTGAAGCTTTCTTT.

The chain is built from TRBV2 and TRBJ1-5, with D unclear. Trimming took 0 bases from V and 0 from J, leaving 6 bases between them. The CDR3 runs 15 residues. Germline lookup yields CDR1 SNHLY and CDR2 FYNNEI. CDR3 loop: CASSEAAGSNQPQHF. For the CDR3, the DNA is TGTGCCAGCAGTGAAGCCGCCGGTAGCAATCAGCCCCAGCATTTT.

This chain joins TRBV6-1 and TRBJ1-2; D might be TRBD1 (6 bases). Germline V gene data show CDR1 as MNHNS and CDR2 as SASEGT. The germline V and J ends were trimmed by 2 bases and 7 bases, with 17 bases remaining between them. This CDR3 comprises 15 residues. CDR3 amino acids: CASSENPGAGCGYTF. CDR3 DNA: TGTGCCAGCAGTGAAAATCCGGGGGCGGGGTGTGGCTACACCTTC.

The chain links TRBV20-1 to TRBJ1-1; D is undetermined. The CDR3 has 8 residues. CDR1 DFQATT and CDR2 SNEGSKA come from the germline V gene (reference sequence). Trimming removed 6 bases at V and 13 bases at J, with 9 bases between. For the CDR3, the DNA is TGCAGTGCGGTCGGAGGTTTCTTT. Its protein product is CSAVGGFF.

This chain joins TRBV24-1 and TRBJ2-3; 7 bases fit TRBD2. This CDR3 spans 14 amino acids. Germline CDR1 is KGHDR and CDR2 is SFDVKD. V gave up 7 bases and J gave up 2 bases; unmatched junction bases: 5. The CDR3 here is CATSRAGNTDTQYF. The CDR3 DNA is TGTGCCACCAGCCGAGCGGGAAACACAGATACGCAGTATTTT.